These 32 T cell receptor beta chains originate from one sample sequenced in a study of beta chain features in type 1 diabetes. All of the isolated RNA was reverse transcribed, so expressed TCRB transcripts were sequenced. Here immunoSEQ multiplex PCR was the method, and the copy in TCRdb shows in-frame clones only, minus some. The sample shows tens of thousands of clones, around a third of them seen only once. Input material: stem cell memory CD4+ T cells from blood. All receptors come from a woman between 18 and 29 years old in good health.

V and J are TRBV5-6 and TRBJ1-2; 12 bases are shared with TRBD1. CDR1 SGHDT and CDR2 YYEEEE come from the germline V gene. This CDR3 has 16 residues. The trim removed 6 bases at V and 8 bases at J, leaving 14 bases unmatched. As DNA, the CDR3 is TGTGCCAGCAACCCGGTTACGGGACAGGGGGCGCGGGGCTACACCTTC. It specifies CASNPVTGQGARGYTF.

Only a few counts were recorded for this clone. The chain links TRBV7-2 to TRBJ2-1; 11 positions agree with TRBD2. The germline V gene encodes CDR1 SGHTA and CDR2 FQGNSA. V gave up 5 bases and J gave up 3 bases; unmatched junction bases: 12. The CDR3 contains 18 residues. The CDR3 reads CASSLGGTSGYLYNEQFF. The CDR3 DNA reads TGTGCCAGCAGCCTCGGGGGGACTAGCGGATACCTCTACAATGAGCAGTTCTTC. Drawing the rest from reference TRBV7-2 and TRBJ2-1, the complete variable domain is GAGVSQSPSNKVTEKGKDVELRCDPISGHTALYWYRQSLGQGLEFLIYFQGNSAPDKSGLPSDRFSAERTGGSVSTLTIQRTQQEDSAVYLCASSLGGTSGYLYNEQFFGPGTRLTVL.

This clone was counted a few times. The V gene is TRBV9, the J gene TRBJ1-4; possible D gene TRBD1, 6 bases. The CDR3 spans 15 residues. Germline CDR1 and CDR2: SGDLS and YYNGEE. Trimming shortened V by 0 bases and J by 7 bases, and 13 bases separated the two germline ends. CDR3 sequence (DNA): TGTGCCAGCAGCGTAGCTGGGGGCGCCGGTGAAAAACTGTTTTTT. It codes for CASSVAGGAGEKLFF.

The sample holds a few counts of this clone. The chain has TRBV19 and TRBJ1-1; 11 bases align to TRBD1. The trim removed 3 bases at V and 1 base at J, leaving 4 bases unmatched. CDR3 length equals 16 residues. Germline CDR1 and CDR2: LNHDA and SQIVND (reference sequence). The CDR3 sequence is CASSIPGTGGNTEAFF. As DNA, the CDR3 is TGTGCCAGTAGTATTCCCGGGACAGGGGGGAACACTGAAGCTTTCTTT.

The chain carries TRBV30 and TRBJ2-3, with TRBD2 identical over 10 bases. With V trimmed by 4 bases and J by 0 bases, 4 bases remained unmatched. The CDR3 consists of 15 residues. Germline V gives CDR1 GTSNPN, CDR2 SVGIG (reference sequence). Here the CDR3 reads CAWTPSGGSTDTQYF. The DNA of the CDR3 is TGTGCCTGGACTCCTAGCGGGGGTAGCACAGATACGCAGTATTTT.

The chain carries TRBV5-1 and TRBJ2-3; 9 nucleotides match TRBD2. Trimming removed 0 bases from V and 4 bases from J; junction bases left unmatched: 3. The CDR3 has 15 residues. Germline V gives CDR1 SGHRS, CDR2 YFSETQ. CDR3 in DNA: TGCGCCAGCAGCTTGGATGGCGGGAGGGCAGATACGCAGTATTTT. This encodes CASSLDGGRADTQYF.

This clone has just a few counts. The chain employs TRBV7-2 and TRBJ2-3; 14 bases match TRBD2. After removal of 1 base from V and 7 bases from J, the junction contained 7 bases not matched to a gene. Germline V gene lookup returns CDR1 SGHTA and CDR2 FQGNSA. This CDR3 has 17 amino acids. CDR3 protein: CASSLVGTSGGGNTQYF. The CDR3 nucleotides are TGTGCCAGCAGCTTAGTTGGGACTAGCGGGGGAGGGAATACGCAGTATTTT.

This rearrangement joins TRBV9 to TRBJ1-2, with TRBD1 as a possible D gene (5 bases). V lost 0 bases and J 5 bases, leaving 17 bases between the germline ends. The CDR3 contains 16 residues. Per the germline V gene, CDR1 is SGDLS and CDR2 is YYNGEE. The CDR3 loop is CASSVASATEVYGYTF. In DNA form, the CDR3 reads TGTGCCAGCAGCGTAGCTAGTGCGACAGAAGTTTATGGCTACACCTTC.

This clone is medium-sized. At one end the junction does not follow the germline gene, possibly because of a read error. The J gene is TRBJ2-4, the V gene TRBV7-3, with a weak D call TRBD1 (6 bases). Germline V gives CDR1 SGHTA, CDR2 FQGTGA. There are 15 residues in the CDR3. The CDR3 DNA reads TGTGCCAGCACCTTATACAGGGTAGCCAAAAACATTCAGTACTTC. Translated, it gives CASTLYRVAKNIQYF.

There are a few counts of this clone. This rearrangement joins TRBV6-1 to TRBJ2-5; 7 bases line up with TRBD2. V lost 10 bases, J lost 4 bases, and 9 bases stayed unmatched. The CDR3 has 13 residues. Germline V gene lookup returns CDR1 MNHNS and CDR2 SASEGT. In DNA form, the CDR3 reads TGTGCCATCCTAGGGCTAGCGGTAGAGACCCAGTACTTC. It encodes CAILGLAVETQYF.

V usage is TRBV9 and J usage is TRBJ2-7, with 9 bases that match TRBD2. This CDR3 is built from 14 residues. Germline values: CDR1 SGDLS, CDR2 YYNGEE. The trim removed 4 bases at V and 2 bases at J, leaving 4 bases unmatched. The CDR3 DNA is TGTGCCAGCAGCCGTTTAGCGGGGGCCTACGAGCAGTACTTC. Its protein is CASSRLAGAYEQYF.

The J gene is TRBJ1-3, the V gene TRBV2; maybe TRBD1 (5 bases). The CDR3 has 12 amino acids. Germline CDR1 is SNHLY and CDR2 is FYNNEI. Deletions cut 11 bases from V and 3 bases from J, with 11 bases between. The CDR3 protein is CASRADGNTIYF. In nucleotides, the CDR3 is TGTGCCTCCAGGGCAGATGGAAACACCATATATTTT.

This clone was counted at least ten times. V gene TRBV14 combines with J gene TRBJ2-1, with 9 bases fitting TRBD1. This CDR3 spans 13 amino acids. In germline, CDR1 is SGHDN, CDR2 FVKESK. The V and J ends lost 4 bases and 8 bases, in that order; junction bases with no gene match: 3. CDR3 DNA sequence: TGTGCCAGCAGCCGAACAGGGGGCGATGAGCAGTTCTTC. Translated, it gives CASSRTGGDEQFF.

About this clone itself: This sample also contains other DNA sequences that code for the same CDR3. The V and J genes are TRBV7-9 and TRBJ2-7; TRBD1 is a possible D gene (5 bases). CDR1 SEHNR and CDR2 FQNEAQ come from the germline V gene (reference sequence). Trimming removed 6 bases from V and 0 bases from J, with 9 bases in between. The CDR3 loop spans 13 amino acids. The DNA for the CDR3 is TGTGCCAGCAGTTCTCAGGGCTCCTACGAGCAGTACTTC. This translates into CASSSQGSYEQYF.

The chain has TRBV7-2 and TRBJ2-2; no firm D call. The CDR3 is 15 residues long. Germline-derived CDR1 and CDR2 are SGHTA and FQGNSA. Trimming left V 1 base short and J 3 bases short, with 9 bases between. CDR3 sequence (DNA): TGTGCCAGCAGCTTAGGGGCCCTCGACACCGGGGAGCTGTTTTTT. It yields the protein CASSLGALDTGELFF.

This clone showed up just a few times. This chain connects TRBV7-2 to TRBJ1-2; a possible D gene is TRBD1 (6 bases). Germline V gene lookup returns CDR1 SGHTA and CDR2 FQGNSA. Trimming took off 11 bases at V and 1 base at J, with 17 bases between the two ends. This CDR3 comprises 14 residues. The CDR3 DNA reads as TGTGCCTGCCCCCTGGGACAAAGTAACTATGGCTACACCTTC. It codes for CACPLGQSNYGYTF.

The rearrangement joins TRBV9 to TRBJ2-1; 8 nucleotides line up with TRBD2. Germline-derived CDR1 and CDR2 are SGDLS and YYNGEE. CDR3 length: 17 amino acids. V was clipped by 0 bases and J by 2 bases; unmatched bases: 7. CDR3 sequence (DNA): TGTGCCAGCAGCGTAGGGTCTAGCGGGCCGGCCTACAATGAGCAGTTCTTC. Translation: CASSVGSSGPAYNEQFF.

The rearrangement uses TRBV30 and TRBJ2-4; TRBD2 matches at 12 bases. Germline CDR1 is GTSNPN and CDR2 is SVGIG (reference sequence). The CDR3 spans 17 residues. Losses at the gene ends were 6 bases for V and 3 bases for J; bases not matched to a gene: 12. The CDR3 DNA sequence: TGTGCCTGCCAGGGACTAGCGGGCCCGGGGGACAAAAACATTCAGTACTTC. It is translated as CACQGLAGPGDKNIQYF.

The rearrangement uses TRBV2 and TRBJ1-1; no clear D gene. V lost 1 base and J lost 6, with 6 bases in between. CDR3 size: 12 residues. Looked up from germline, CDR1 is SNHLY and CDR2 is FYNNEI. CDR3 protein: CASSEESAEAFF. In DNA form, the CDR3 reads TGTGCCAGCAGTGAAGAGTCAGCTGAAGCTTTCTTT.

V is TRBV5-1 and J is TRBJ1-2, with 8 bases lining up with TRBD1. Germline V gene sequence: CDR1 SGHRS, CDR2 YFSETQ. The CDR3 covers 16 residues. J gave up 0 bases and V 4 bases, and 8 bases lay outside the gene matches. The CDR3 here is CASSPQGDSTNYGYTF. CDR3 DNA: TGCGCCAGCAGCCCACAGGGGGACAGCACTAACTATGGCTACACCTTC.

This clone was seen only a few times. The chain uses TRBV5-1 and TRBJ2-1; 10 bases match TRBD2. There are 15 residues in the CDR3. The junction had 2 bases not matched to a gene; V was cut back by 3 bases and J by 2 bases. The germline V gene has CDR1 SGHRS and CDR2 YFSETQ. The DNA of the CDR3 is TGCGCCAGCAGCTCTAGCGGGGGAACCTACAATGAGCAGTTCTTC. Its translation: CASSSSGGTYNEQFF.

This rearrangement joins TRBV4-1 to TRBJ2-5, with 10 positions matching TRBD1. CDR1 and CDR2 (germline): MGHRA, YSYEKL. This CDR3 contains 17 residues. The J segment lost 5 bases and the V segment lost 3 bases, leaving 12 bases of the junction unmatched. The CDR3, as DNA: TGCGCCAGCAGCCAGTCAGGATCCGGGACAGGGGCCGAGACCCAGTACTTC. Encoded protein: CASSQSGSGTGAETQYF.

Comment on this clone: The junction departs from the called germline gene at one end, perhaps through a read error. The rearrangement links TRBV7-7 to TRBJ2-1; a possible D gene is TRBD2 (7 bases). This CDR3 contains 17 residues. Germline assignment: CDR1 SSHAT and CDR2 FNYEAQ (reference sequence). CDR3 loop: CASSPRGGLDNYNEQFF. The CDR3 region has the DNA TGTGCTAGCAGCCCCAGGGGAGGGCTGGACAACTACAATGAGCAGTTCTTC.

This clone has a handful of counts. The gene calls are TRBV11-1 and TRBJ1-2, with 8 bases lining up with TRBD1. V was pared by 3 bases and J by 8 bases, with 8 bases of the junction left unmatched. Germline V CDR1 and CDR2: SGHAT, FQDESV (reference sequence). CDR3 length equals 14 residues. DNA of the CDR3: TGTGCCAGCAGCTTCCACCCGACAGGGGTAGGCTACACCTTC. Translated, it gives CASSFHPTGVGYTF.

This clone was seen ten or more times. The chain uses TRBV7-8 and TRBJ2-3, with D perhaps matching TRBD2 (6 bases). Trimming stripped 4 bases from V and 0 bases from J, with 8 bases between. CDR3 length: 14 residues. CDR1 and CDR2 from the germline V gene are SGHVS and FQNEAQ. Here the CDR3 DNA reads TGTGCCAGCAGCTCCCGGGGGAGCACAGATACGCAGTATTTT. It translates to CASSSRGSTDTQYF. The entire variable domain, with the rest obtained from reference TRBV7-8 and TRBJ2-3, is as follows: GAGVSQSPRYKVAKRGQDVALRCDPISGHVSLFWYQQALGQGPEFLTYFQNEAQLDKSGLPSDRFFAERPEGSVSTLKIQRTQQEDSAVYLCASSSRGSTDTQYFGPGTRLTVL.

The CDR3 loop is CASSWTRSYNEQFF. CDR3 bases: TGTGCCAGCAGCTGGACTAGGTCCTACAATGAGCAGTTCTTC. The rearrangement links TRBV11-1 to TRBJ2-1; 7 bases fit TRBD2. The CDR3 length is 14 residues. Trimming removed 4 bases from V and 1 base from J; junction bases left unmatched: 1. Germline values: CDR1 SGHAT, CDR2 FQDESV (reference sequence). The full variable domain, its missing parts supplied by reference TRBV11-1 and TRBJ2-1, is EAEVAQSPRYKITEKSQAVAFWCDPISGHATLYWYRQILGQGPELLVQFQDESVVDDSQLPKDRFSAERLKGVDSTLKIQPAELGDSAMYLCASSWTRSYNEQFFGPGTRLTVL.

The chain uses TRBV5-1 and TRBJ2-3, with D tentatively TRBD2 (6 bases). The CDR3 sequence is 16 residues long. CDR1 SGHRS and CDR2 YFSETQ come from the germline V gene. V shed 1 base and J shed 7 bases, with 19 bases lying between them. The CDR3 DNA reads as TGCGCCAGCAGCTTGACTCCCGGGGACTCCTGGAATACGCAGTATTTT. Translating it yields CASSLTPGDSWNTQYF.

The rearrangement uses TRBV7-2 and TRBJ2-3; 10 bases agree with TRBD2. Looked up from germline, CDR1 is SGHTA and CDR2 is FQGNSA. The trim removed 9 bases at V and 0 bases at J, leaving 3 bases unmatched. The CDR3 sequence is 14 residues long. The CDR3 bases are TGTGCCAGTTTAGCGGGGGGCAGCACAGATACGCAGTATTTT. Protein: CASLAGGSTDTQYF.

J is TRBJ1-2 and V is TRBV2; no definite D call. Germline V gives CDR1 SNHLY, CDR2 FYNNEI. There are 13 residues in the CDR3. V lost 4 bases and J 8 bases, leaving 14 bases between the germline ends. CDR3 protein: CASSVSGERGYTF. CDR3 nucleotide sequence: TGTGCCAGCAGTGTTTCGGGTGAGCGGGGCTACACCTTC.

V usage is TRBV9 and J usage is TRBJ1-1; perhaps TRBD1 as D (5 bases). The CDR3 loop spans 14 amino acids. The V end was cut by 4 bases, the J end by 3 bases, with 13 bases between. Germline CDR1 and CDR2: SGDLS and YYNGEE. CDR3 amino acids: CASSSLGGDTEAFF. The DNA for the CDR3 is TGTGCCAGCAGCTCCCTGGGGGGGGACACTGAAGCTTTCTTT.

The V gene is TRBV7-3, the J gene TRBJ2-7, with D maybe TRBD1 (6 bases). The germline gives CDR1 SGHTA, CDR2 FQGTGA. V lost 2 bases, J lost 2 bases, and 13 bases lay in between. This CDR3 has 15 amino acids. For the CDR3, the DNA is TGTGCCAGCAGCTTAGCCCGGGACACCACCTACGAGCAGTACTTC. As protein: CASSLARDTTYEQYF.

The chain employs TRBV7-2 and TRBJ1-2; 10 positions agree with TRBD1. This CDR3 contains 16 residues. V lost 1 base and J lost 0; bases outside the gene matches: 2. Germline V gene lookup returns CDR1 SGHTA and CDR2 FQGNSA. Here the CDR3 reads CASSLGGQGSNYGYTF. The CDR3 nucleotides read TGTGCCAGCAGCTTAGGGGGACAGGGGTCTAACTATGGCTACACCTTC.